This T cell receptor beta chain came from a study of shared clonotypes between healthy human individuals. Here immunoSEQ multiplex PCR was the method, and the copy in TCRdb shows in-frame clones only, minus some. The repertoire includes about 2.1 million clones, around 95% of them detected once, and around 1.7% sits in the top ten. Naive CD8 cells lacked CD45RO, underwent positive selection for CCR7 and left out terminally differentiated effector memory CD45RA+ cells. V was clipped by 2 bases and J by 9 bases, with 17 bases between them. Germline V CDR1 and CDR2: SNHLY, FYNNEI. The CDR3 consists of 15 residues.

Source material: naive CD8+ T cells from PBMCs. This chain links TRBV2 with TRBJ2-1; D is possibly TRBD2 (5 bases). The TCR originated in a man aged 18 to 29 in good health. Some clones in this sample may be carry-over from other donors' samples. This CDR3 is CASSEMLAPRGEQFF. CDR3 nucleotide sequence: TGTGCCAGCAGTGAAATGCTAGCTCCGCGCGGTGAGCAGTTCTTC. The complete variable domain, with remaining parts taken from reference TRBV2 and TRBJ2-1, reads EPEVTQTPSHQVTQMGQEVILRCVPISNHLYFYWYRQILGQKVEFLVSFYNNEISEKSEIFDDQFSVERPDGSNFTLKIRSTKLEDSAMYFCASSEMLAPRGEQFFGPGTRLTVL.